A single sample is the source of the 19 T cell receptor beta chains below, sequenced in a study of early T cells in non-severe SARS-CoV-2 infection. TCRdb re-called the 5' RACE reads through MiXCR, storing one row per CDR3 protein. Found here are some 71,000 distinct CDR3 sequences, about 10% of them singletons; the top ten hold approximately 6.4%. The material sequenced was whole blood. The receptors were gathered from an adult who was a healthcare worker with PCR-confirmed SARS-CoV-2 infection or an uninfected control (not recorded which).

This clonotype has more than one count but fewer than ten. CDR3 coding DNA: TGCAGTGCCCCGGGACAGGACAGATACAATGAGCAGTTCTTC. Its translation is CSAPGQDRYNEQFF. The rearrangement links TRBV20-1 to TRBJ2-1; 8 bases fit TRBD1. The CDR3 extends over 14 amino acids. The ends lost 6 bases at V and 4 bases at J; junction bases unmatched: 8. Germline V lookup: CDR1 DFQATT, CDR2 SNEGSKA (reference sequence).

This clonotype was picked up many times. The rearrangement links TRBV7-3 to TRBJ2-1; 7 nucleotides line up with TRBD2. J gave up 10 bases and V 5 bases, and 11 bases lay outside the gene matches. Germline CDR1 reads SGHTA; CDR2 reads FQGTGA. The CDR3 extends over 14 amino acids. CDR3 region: CASSLGLAAGEQFF. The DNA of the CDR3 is TGTGCCAGCAGCCTGGGGCTAGCGGCGGGGGAGCAGTTCTTC. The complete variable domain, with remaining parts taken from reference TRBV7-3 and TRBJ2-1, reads GAGVSQTPSNKVTEKGKYVELRCDPISGHTALYWYRQSLGQGPEFLIYFQGTGAADDSGLPNDRFFAVRPEGSVSTLKIQRTERGDSAVYLCASSLGLAAGEQFFGPGTRLTVL.

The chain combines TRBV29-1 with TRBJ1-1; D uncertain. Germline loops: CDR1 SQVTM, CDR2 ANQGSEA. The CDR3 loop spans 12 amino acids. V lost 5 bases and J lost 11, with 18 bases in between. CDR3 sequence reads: CSVLTEVVQAFF. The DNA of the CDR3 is TGCAGCGTTTTGACGGAGGTGGTGCAGGCTTTCTTT. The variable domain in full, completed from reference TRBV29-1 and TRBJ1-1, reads SAVISQKPSRDICQRGTSLTIQCQVDSQVTMMFWYRQQPGQSLTLIATANQGSEATYESGFVIDKFPISRPNLTFSTLTVSNMSPEDSSIYLCSVLTEVVQAFFGQGTRLTVV.

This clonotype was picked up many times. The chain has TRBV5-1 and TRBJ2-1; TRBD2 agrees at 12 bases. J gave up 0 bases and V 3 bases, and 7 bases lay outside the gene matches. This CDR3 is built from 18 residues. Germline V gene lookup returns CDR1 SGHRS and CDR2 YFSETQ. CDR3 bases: TGCGCCAGCAGCTCTTTGGGACTAGCGGGTAGCTCCTACAATGAGCAGTTCTTC. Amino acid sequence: CASSSLGLAGSSYNEQFF.

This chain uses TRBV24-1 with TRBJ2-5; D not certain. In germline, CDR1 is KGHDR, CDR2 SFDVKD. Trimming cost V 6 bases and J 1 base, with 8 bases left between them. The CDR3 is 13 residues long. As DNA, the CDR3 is TGTGCCACCAGTCCACGTAGCCAAGAGACCCAGTACTTC. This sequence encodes CATSPRSQETQYF.

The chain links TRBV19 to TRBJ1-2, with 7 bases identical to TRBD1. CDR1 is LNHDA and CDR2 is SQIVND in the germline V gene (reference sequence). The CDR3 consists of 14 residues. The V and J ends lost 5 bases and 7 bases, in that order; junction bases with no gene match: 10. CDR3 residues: CASSSPRGLRGYTF. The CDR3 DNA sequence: TGTGCCAGTAGTTCTCCGAGGGGGCTTCGTGGCTACACCTTC.

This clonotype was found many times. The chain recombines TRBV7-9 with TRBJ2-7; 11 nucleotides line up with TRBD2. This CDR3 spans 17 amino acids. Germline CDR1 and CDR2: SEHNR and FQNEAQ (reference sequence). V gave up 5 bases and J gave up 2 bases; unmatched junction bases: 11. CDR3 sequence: CASSNHRTSGLTYEQYF. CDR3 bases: TGTGCCAGCAGCAATCACAGGACTAGCGGGCTGACCTACGAGCAGTACTTC.

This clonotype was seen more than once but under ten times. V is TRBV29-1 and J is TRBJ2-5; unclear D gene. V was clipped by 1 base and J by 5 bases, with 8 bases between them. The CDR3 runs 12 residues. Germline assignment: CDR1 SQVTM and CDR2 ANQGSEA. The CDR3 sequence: CSVEGMYETQYF. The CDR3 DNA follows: TGCAGCGTTGAAGGAATGTACGAGACCCAGTACTTC.

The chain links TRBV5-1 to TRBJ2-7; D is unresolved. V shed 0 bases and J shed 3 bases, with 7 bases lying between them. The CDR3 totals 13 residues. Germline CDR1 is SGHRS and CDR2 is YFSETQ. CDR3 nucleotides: TGCGCCAGCAGCTTGGAGGTAATCTACGAGCAGTACTTC. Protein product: CASSLEVIYEQYF.

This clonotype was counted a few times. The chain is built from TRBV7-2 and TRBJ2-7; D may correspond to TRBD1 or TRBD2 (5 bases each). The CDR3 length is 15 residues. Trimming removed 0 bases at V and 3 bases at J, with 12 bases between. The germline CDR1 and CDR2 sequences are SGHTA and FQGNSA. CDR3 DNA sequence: TGTGCCAGCAGCTTAGCCCGGGGCCTCCACTACGAGCAGTACTTC. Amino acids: CASSLARGLHYEQYF.

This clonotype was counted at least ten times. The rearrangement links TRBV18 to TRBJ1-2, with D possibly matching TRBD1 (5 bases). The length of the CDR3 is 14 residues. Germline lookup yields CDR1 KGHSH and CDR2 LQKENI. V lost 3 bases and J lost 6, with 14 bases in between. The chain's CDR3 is CASSPVAGPHGYTF. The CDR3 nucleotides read TGTGCCAGCTCACCCGTAGCAGGGCCCCATGGCTACACCTTC. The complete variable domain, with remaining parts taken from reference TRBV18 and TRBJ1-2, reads NAGVMQNPRHLVRRRGQEARLRCSPMKGHSHVYWYRQLPEEGLKFMVYLQKENIIDESGMPKERFSAEFPKEGPSILRIQQVVRGDSAAYFCASSPVAGPHGYTFGSGTRLTVV.

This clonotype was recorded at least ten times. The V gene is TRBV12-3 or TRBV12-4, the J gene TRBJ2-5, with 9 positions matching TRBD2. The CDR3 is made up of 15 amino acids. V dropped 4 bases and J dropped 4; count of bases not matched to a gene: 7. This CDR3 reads CASSWGGLAAETQYF. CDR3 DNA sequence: TGTGCCAGCAGTTGGGGGGGACTAGCTGCAGAGACCCAGTACTTC.

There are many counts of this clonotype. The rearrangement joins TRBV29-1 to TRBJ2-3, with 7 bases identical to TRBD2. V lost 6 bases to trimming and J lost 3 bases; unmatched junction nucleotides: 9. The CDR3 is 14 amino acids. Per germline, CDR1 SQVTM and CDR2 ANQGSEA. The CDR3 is CSVALSAGTDTQYF. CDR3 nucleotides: TGCAGCGTCGCCCTCTCAGCGGGGACAGATACGCAGTATTTT.

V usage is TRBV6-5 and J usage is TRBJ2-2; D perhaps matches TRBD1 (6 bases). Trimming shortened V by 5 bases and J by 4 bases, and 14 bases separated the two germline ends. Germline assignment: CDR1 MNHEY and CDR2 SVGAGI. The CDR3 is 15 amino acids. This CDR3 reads CASSAGIGGTGELFF. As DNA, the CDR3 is TGTGCCAGCAGTGCCGGGATAGGGGGCACCGGGGAGCTGTTTTTT.

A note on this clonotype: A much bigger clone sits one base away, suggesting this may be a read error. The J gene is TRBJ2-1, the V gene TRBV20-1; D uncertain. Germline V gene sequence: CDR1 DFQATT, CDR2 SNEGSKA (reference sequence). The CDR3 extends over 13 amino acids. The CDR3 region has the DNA TGCTGTGCTACGACTCCGTTCTACAATGAGCAGTTCTTC. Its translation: CCATTPFYNEQFF.

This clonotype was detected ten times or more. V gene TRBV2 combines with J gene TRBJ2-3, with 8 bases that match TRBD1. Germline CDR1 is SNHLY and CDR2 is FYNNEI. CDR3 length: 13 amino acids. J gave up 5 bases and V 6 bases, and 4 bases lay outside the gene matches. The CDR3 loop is CASRRQGKDTQYF. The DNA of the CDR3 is TGTGCCAGCAGACGACAGGGGAAAGATACGCAGTATTTT.

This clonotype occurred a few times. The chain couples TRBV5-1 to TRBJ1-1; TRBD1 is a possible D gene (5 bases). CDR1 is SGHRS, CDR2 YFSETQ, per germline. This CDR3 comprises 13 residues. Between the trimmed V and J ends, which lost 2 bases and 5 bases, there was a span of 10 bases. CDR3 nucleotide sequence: TGCGCCAGCAGCTTACAGGCTGGGACTGAAGCTTTCTTT. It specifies CASSLQAGTEAFF.

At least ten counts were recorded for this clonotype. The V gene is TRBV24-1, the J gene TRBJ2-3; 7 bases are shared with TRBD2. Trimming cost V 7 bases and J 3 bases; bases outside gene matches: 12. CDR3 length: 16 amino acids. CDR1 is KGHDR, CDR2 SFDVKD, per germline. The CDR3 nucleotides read TGTGCCACCAGCTCCATCTGGGGGGGAGAGACAGATACGCAGTATTTT. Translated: CATSSIWGGETDTQYF.

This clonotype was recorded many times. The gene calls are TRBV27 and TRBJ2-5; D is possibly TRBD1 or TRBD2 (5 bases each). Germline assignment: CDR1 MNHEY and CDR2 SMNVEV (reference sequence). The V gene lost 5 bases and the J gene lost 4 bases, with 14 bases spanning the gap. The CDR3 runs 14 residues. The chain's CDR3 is CASSNVGAGETQYF. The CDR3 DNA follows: TGTGCCAGCAGTAACGTCGGGGCAGGAGAGACCCAGTACTTC.